This TCR beta chain was recorded in a study of T cells in Graves' hyperthyroidism and ophthalmopathy. Notes on the study in general: Classification by a 13 V-J model distinguished ophthalmopathy from stable hyperthyroidism.

This clonotype was counted ten times or more. Its antigen is as yet unknown. Uncontrolled infection, other autoimmune disease, pregnancy or lactation disqualified patients from enrolment. Every diagnosis used clinical symptoms, serum thyroxine and TRAb, thyroid ultrasound and orbital computed tomography. V shed 3 bases and J 2 bases; nucleotides not matched to a gene: 4. This CDR3 has 15 residues. CDR1 is LGHDT and CDR2 is YNNKEL in the germline V gene (reference sequence). The investigators amplified TCR beta CDR3 regions from RNA transcripts. First-round RT-PCR of the TCR CDR3 relied on the HTBI primer set. TCRdb re-derived calls from the multiplex PCR reads in MiXCR, one entry per CDR3 protein. Of about 500,000 distinct CDR3 sequences listed, approximately 16% are singletons.

The clonotype originates from a woman aged 30 to 39 with Graves' ophthalmopathy. The J gene is TRBJ2-5, the V gene TRBV3-1, with 9 positions matching TRBD1. The sample consisted of blood. The CDR3 sequence: CASSQGTGHQETQYF. DNA of the CDR3: TGTGCCAGCAGCCAGGGGACAGGGCATCAAGAGACCCAGTACTTC.